These 7 T cell receptor beta chains share one sample of origin, sequenced in a study of T cell repertoires in cytomegalovirus infection. In TCRdb, the reads were re-called with MiXCR into one record per CDR3 protein. The sample records about 180,000 distinct CDR3 sequences, roughly 14% being singletons. The sequenced sample consisted of PBMCs. The receptors originated from a human donor in good health (CMV status not recorded). Some clones in this sample may be carry-over from other donors' samples.

This clonotype came up many times. The chain is built from TRBV25-1 and TRBJ2-1, with D perhaps TRBD1 or TRBD2 (5 bases each). V lost 10 bases and J 10 bases, leaving 20 bases between the germline ends. Per germline, CDR1 MGHDK and CDR2 SYGVNS. This CDR3 comprises 13 residues. CDR3 in amino acids: CATGLPGAGEQFF. The CDR3 region has the DNA TGTGCCACCGGACTTCCCGGGGCAGGGGAGCAGTTCTTC.

This clonotype occurred many times. The rearrangement uses TRBV7-8 and TRBJ2-5, with no clear D. V was pared by 1 base and J by 7 bases, with 16 bases between. This CDR3 region has 15 residues. Germline assignment: CDR1 SGHVS and CDR2 FQNEAQ. CDR3 region: CASSLVGRLLGTQYF. The CDR3 DNA reads TGTGCCAGCAGCTTAGTAGGTCGCCTCTTAGGGACCCAGTACTTC.

This clonotype has a handful of counts. The rearrangement links TRBV4-2 to TRBJ1-1; no definite D call. The length of the CDR3 is 16 residues. Trimming left V 0 bases short and J 1 base short, with 12 bases between. The germline gives CDR1 LGHNA, CDR2 YNFKEQ. The CDR3 coding sequence is TGTGCCAGCAGCCAAGAATCCCGGATGGAGAACACTGAAGCTTTCTTT. It codes for CASSQESRMENTEAFF.

This clonotype was seen a few times. The chain links TRBV29-1 to TRBJ1-2; the D gene is possibly TRBD1 (6 bases). Per germline, CDR1 SQVTM and CDR2 ANQGSEA. V lost 6 bases and J lost 2, with 10 bases in between. The CDR3 sequence is 12 residues long. This chain's CDR3 is CSVVDSNYGYTF. The DNA for the CDR3 is TGCAGCGTGGTGGACAGCAACTATGGCTACACCTTC.

There are a few counts of this clonotype. This chain connects TRBV7-2 to TRBJ2-5; D gene ambiguous. The CDR3 runs to 14 residues. The ends were cut back, 4 bases at V and 3 bases at J, with 12 bases in the middle. From germline, CDR1 is SGHTA and CDR2 FQGNSA. The CDR3 DNA reads as TGTGCCAGCAGCTACGGCGGATACAAAGAGACCCAGTACTTC. This codes for CASSYGGYKETQYF.

This clonotype was seen ten or more times. CDR3 DNA sequence: TGTGCCAGCACTCCGGCCGGGGCAGGGGGAGGGACCCAGTACTTC. Translating it yields CASTPAGAGGGTQYF. The chain links TRBV6-5 to TRBJ2-5; a possible D gene is TRBD1 (7 bases). The CDR3 has 15 amino acids. Germline lookup yields CDR1 MNHEY and CDR2 SVGAGI. V shed 7 bases and J shed 7 bases, with 22 bases lying between them.

V usage is TRBV28 and J usage is TRBJ2-2; 11 nucleotides agree with TRBD2. Germline V gene data show CDR1 as MDHEN and CDR2 as SYDVKM. This CDR3 region has 17 residues. V shed 3 bases, J shed 7 bases, and the junction held 10 bases outside the gene matches. The CDR3: CASSFESSGRLDGELFF. CDR3 sequence (DNA): TGTGCCAGCAGTTTCGAATCTAGCGGGAGGTTAGACGGGGAGCTGTTTTTT.